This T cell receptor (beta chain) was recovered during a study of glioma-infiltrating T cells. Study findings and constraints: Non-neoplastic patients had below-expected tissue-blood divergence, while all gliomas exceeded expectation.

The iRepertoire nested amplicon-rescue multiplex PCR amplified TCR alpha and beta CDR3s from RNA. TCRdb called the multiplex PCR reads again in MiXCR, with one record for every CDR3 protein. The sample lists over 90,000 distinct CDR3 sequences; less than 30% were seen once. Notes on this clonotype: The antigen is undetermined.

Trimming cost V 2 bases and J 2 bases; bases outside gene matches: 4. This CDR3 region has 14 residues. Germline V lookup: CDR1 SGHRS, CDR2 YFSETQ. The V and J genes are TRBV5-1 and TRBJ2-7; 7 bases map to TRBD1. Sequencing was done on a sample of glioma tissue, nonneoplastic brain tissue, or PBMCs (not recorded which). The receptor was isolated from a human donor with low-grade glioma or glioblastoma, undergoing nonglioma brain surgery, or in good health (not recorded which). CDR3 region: CASSFTGVPYEQYF. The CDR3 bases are TGCGCCAGCAGCTTTACAGGGGTTCCCTACGAGCAGTACTTC.